This record concerns one T cell receptor beta chain sequence. The data derive from a study of blood T cell repertoires in COVID-19. Study as a whole: COVID-19 samples collected from the United States, Italy and Spain covered acute and convalescent phases. Sources were T cells, B-cell-depleted T cells, or PBMCs; the material itself was cDNA or gDNA.

Germline loops: CDR1 SNHLY, CDR2 FYNNEI. Trimming took 4 bases from V and 0 from J, leaving 8 bases between them. The CDR3 totals 14 residues. Per the study methods: Reference gene primer amplification gave estimated nucleated cell counts. Sequencing used immunoSEQ multiplex PCR; TCRdb keeps in-frame clones, though not all of them. V and J calls and clone size are as listed in that table; D and trimming were resolved from the DNA. The repertoire holds about 90,000 clones, with 75% to 85% as singletons. The TCR originated in a woman between 65 and 79 years old with acute or convalescent COVID-19. Sequencing was performed on peripheral blood. This sequence joins TRBV2 and TRBJ2-3; no reliable D call. The CDR3 sequence: CASSVRQSTDTQYF. The CDR3 region has the DNA TGTGCCAGCAGTGTGCGGCAAAGCACAGATACGCAGTATTTT. Combining the CDR3 with reference TRBV2 and TRBJ2-3 gives the whole variable domain EPEVTQTPSHQVTQMGQEVILRCVPISNHLYFYWYRQILGQKVEFLVSFYNNEISEKSEIFDDQFSVERPDGSNFTLKIRSTKLEDSAMYFCASSVRQSTDTQYFGPGTRLTVL.